This paragraph covers one T cell receptor beta chain sequence. This sample stems from a study of blood T cell repertoires in COVID-19. Original handling: It was from reference gene primer amplification that nucleated cell counts were estimated. The repertoire was sequenced with immunoSEQ multiplex PCR; TCRdb's copy has only in-frame clones and lacks some. That table is the source of V, J and clone size, and D and trimming were worked out from the DNA. The sample consists of roughly 200,000 clones, roughly nine tenths of them appearing once. The V gene lost 5 bases and the J gene lost 8 bases, with 16 bases spanning the gap. CDR3 length: 14 amino acids. Germline assignment: CDR1 SEHNR and CDR2 FQNEAQ (reference sequence).

The TCR originated in a woman aged 40 to 49 in a cohort exposed to, infected with or recovered from COVID-19 (not recorded which). The material sequenced was PBMCs or T cells enriched from blood (not recorded which). This chain links TRBV7-9 with TRBJ2-1, with D possibly TRBD2 on 6 matching bases. The CDR3 DNA follows: TGTGCCAGCAGCCCAGCCCCCGGGGGAGATGAGCAGTTCTTC. Protein product: CASSPAPGGDEQFF.